The clone carrying this T cell receptor (beta chain) was detected only a few times. The record originates from a study of control samples from healthy donors and cancer patients. This CDR3 spans 15 amino acids. Germline V lookup: CDR1 SNHLY, CDR2 FYNNEI. The V and J ends lost 4 bases and 5 bases respectively, with 17 bases between them. The repertoire was sequenced with immunoSEQ multiplex PCR; TCRdb's copy has only in-frame clones and lacks some. Found here are over 200,000 clones, around 80% of them singletons; the top ten hold approximately 12%. The chain links TRBV2 to TRBJ2-5; TRBD1 or TRBD2 may be the D gene (7 bases each). The sequencing input was PBMCs. The TCR originated in a woman in her sixties with lung cancer. The CDR3 here is CASSAGGGSRETQYF. DNA of the CDR3: TGTGCCAGCAGTGCAGGGGGGGGCTCCCGGGAGACCCAGTACTTC.